The clone carrying this T cell receptor beta chain was observed a few times. Antigen unknown. This entry belongs to a study of response to subunit inactivated influenza vaccine. TCRdb independently ran MiXCR on the RT-PCR reads; one entry per CDR3 protein. This table has around 520,000 distinct CDR3 sequences, 25% appearing once. In germline, CDR1 is SGHTA, CDR2 FQGNSA. After removal of 10 bases from V and 2 bases from J, the junction contained 5 bases not matched to a gene. The CDR3 totals 13 residues. Study conclusions and caveats: New T cells are recruited in small numbers by each seasonal influenza vaccination, according to the authors' suggestion.

Material: CD4+ T cells sorted from PBMCs, obtained more than 4 days after vaccination. The chain couples TRBV7-2 to TRBJ2-1, with 7 bases lining up with TRBD1. This sequence was found in a man aged 50-59 years who received an inactivated influenza vaccine. CDR3 region: CATRQGPYNEQFF. The DNA for the CDR3 is TGTGCCACCCGACAGGGTCCCTACAATGAGCAGTTCTTC.